This record looks at one T cell receptor (beta chain) sequence and its context. The data derive from a study of T cell changes during pregnancy in multiple sclerosis. Sequenced by immunoSEQ multiplex PCR; TCRdb stores in-frame clones only, minus some. Of fewer than 65,000 clones in the sample, roughly 95% were seen once. The source material was CD4+ T cells from peripheral blood mononuclear cells, sampled in the third trimester of pregnancy. The receptor was isolated from a female donor with multiple sclerosis, enrolled in a pregnancy study.

The CDR3 is CASSPARSAGSYEQYF. The CDR3 DNA is TGTGCCAGCAGTCCTGCCCGATCAGCGGGTTCCTACGAGCAGTACTTC. This chain joins TRBV27 and TRBJ2-7; TRBD2 is a possible D gene (6 bases). Trimming took off 5 bases at V and 1 base at J, with 18 bases between the two ends. CDR1 and CDR2 from the germline V gene are MNHEY and SMNVEV (reference sequence). The CDR3 consists of 16 residues.